This T cell receptor beta chain is drawn from a study of T-cell reconstitution after alpha-beta-depleted transplantation in children. Whole-study results and caveats: Several hundred rapidly expanded clones from non-depleted graft cells reportedly supplied alpha-beta T cells about two months post-transplant. Once a year had passed after transplant, T-cell counts and diversity came mostly from newly produced T cells. The high TCRbeta diversity at day 60 in some patients came from surviving recipient T cells and thymic progenitors.

A TCRbeta library incorporating unique molecular identifiers was prepared. TCRdb re-called the PCR reads through MiXCR, storing one row per CDR3 protein. The sample consists of fewer than 500,000 distinct CDR3 sequences, over 40% of them appearing once. This clonotype is a singleton in its sample. Its specificity is unknown. Sample: PBMCs, taken before TCRalphabeta/CD19-depleted stem cell transplant. This TCR was recovered from a girl aged 2 to 10 with aplastic anemia, due to receive a stem cell transplant.

CDR3 region: CASRRTDSDTQYF. The CDR3 DNA follows: TGTGCCAGCCGAAGGACAGATTCAGATACGCAGTATTTT. This chain links TRBV12-3 or TRBV12-4 with TRBJ2-3; TRBD1 is a possible D gene (6 bases). Trimming pared 8 bases from V and 4 bases from J, leaving 13 bases between. This CDR3 has 13 amino acids.